The 7 T cell receptor beta chains below were found in one sample sequenced in a study of metastatic and nonmetastatic thyroid tumors (dated by TCRdb to the early 2020s). None of the patients had been given any treatment before thyroid surgery. Library construction relied on PCR. Reads for this sample came from an Illumina HiSeq 4000. The public reads were reprocessed in TCRdb via fastp at Q25 and MiXCR, keeping in-frame beta chains. The table for this sample lists about 35,000 clones; more than 15% of them were counted only once. The ten most abundant clones make up approximately 20% of the sample. Sequenced: blood. The receptors derive from a female donor with papillary thyroid cancer or a benign thyroid nodule (not recorded which). Some clones in this sample may be carry-over from other donors' samples.

This clone was counted only a few times. The chain joins TRBV28 to TRBJ2-1; 7 bases align to TRBD1. CDR1 MDHEN and CDR2 SYDVKM come from the germline V gene. V shed 3 bases and J 6 bases; nucleotides not matched to a gene: 11. The CDR3 is made up of 16 amino acids. As DNA, the CDR3 is TGTGCCAGCAGTTTTCGGGACAGTGCGATCGCCAATGAGCAGTTCTTC. This codes for CASSFRDSAIANEQFF.

This clone was detected only a few times. The identical CDR3 is also encoded by other nucleotide sequences in the sample. V is TRBV28 and J is TRBJ1-3; D is unclear. The CDR3 is 12 amino acids. Trimming took 1 base from V and 13 from J, leaving 11 bases between them. Germline V gene lookup returns CDR1 MDHEN and CDR2 SYDVKM. The DNA of the CDR3 is TGTGCCAGCAGTTTATCAACGAGCACAATATATTTT. Translation gives CASSLSTSTIYF.

The sample holds many counts of this clone. This chain uses TRBV24-1 with TRBJ2-3; 7 nucleotides align to TRBD1. Germline CDR1 reads KGHDR; CDR2 reads SFDVKD. The CDR3 contains 15 residues. V shed 2 bases and J 4 bases; nucleotides not matched to a gene: 5. The CDR3, as DNA: TGTGCCACCAGTGATTCCGGGACAGAGTCAGATACGCAGTATTTT. Translating it yields CATSDSGTESDTQYF.

This clone appeared many times. The chain has TRBV3-1 and TRBJ2-3; D is undetermined. Deletions cut 5 bases from V and 1 base from J, with 4 bases between. CDR3 size: 12 residues. Per the germline V gene, CDR1 is LGHDT and CDR2 is YNNKEL (reference sequence). CDR3: CASSTRTDTQYF. CDR3 in DNA: TGTGCCAGCAGCACCCGCACAGATACGCAGTATTTT.

This clone was counted many times. The chain has TRBV27 and TRBJ2-5; D unclear. Germline values: CDR1 MNHEY, CDR2 SMNVEV (reference sequence). V shed 1 base and J shed 4 bases, with 10 bases lying between them. The CDR3 consists of 14 residues. The CDR3 DNA sequence: TGTGCCAGCAGTTTATTCAGGTTTGGAGAGACCCAGTACTTC. Translating it yields CASSLFRFGETQYF.

This clone was observed a handful of times. A much bigger clone sits one base away, suggesting this may be a read error. This sequence joins TRBV7-9 and TRBJ1-6; no clear D gene. Germline loops: CDR1 SEHNR, CDR2 FQNEAQ (reference sequence). The CDR3 runs 13 residues. For the CDR3, the DNA is TGTGCCAGCAGCTCCTTCTATAGTTCACCCCTCCACTTT. Translation gives CASSSFYSSPLHF.

Only a few counts were recorded for this clone. With a much larger clone just one base away, this may be a read error. This chain links TRBV25-1 with TRBJ2-3, with 7 bases matching TRBD2. The CDR3 spans 16 residues. CDR1 and CDR2 (germline): MGHDK, SYGVNS. The junction had 10 bases not matched to a gene; V was cut back by 4 bases and J by 3 bases. CDR3 sequence reads: CASSAPQRDGTDTQYF. The CDR3, as DNA: TGTGCCAGCAGTGCCCCCCAGCGGGATGGGACAGATACGCAGTATTTT.